This is a list of T cell receptor beta chains from one sample in a study of blood T cell repertoires in COVID-19. Assay used: immunoSEQ multiplex PCR; TCRdb lists only in-frame clones, some missing. Of hundreds of thousands of clones listed, 70% to 90% are singletons. What was sequenced was PBMCs or T cells enriched from blood (not recorded which). Source of these receptors: a man aged 30-40 years who had recovered from COVID-19. CDR3s include the opening cysteine and the closing phenylalanine or tryptophan. The order of the fields is J gene, D gene, V gene, clone size, CDR3 protein, CDR3 DNA. The D gene is left open where the match is weak. Clone size is shown for a subset of rows, as once, few, many or a class of expanded clone.

>TRBJ1-1|NA|TRBV5-6|NA
CASSITGNTEAFF
TGTGCCAGCAGCATTACAGGGAACACTGAAGCTTTCTTT
>TRBJ1-1|NA|TRBV7-9|NA
CASIGGDGNMNTEAFF
TGTGCCAGCATTGGCGGGGACGGAAACATGAACACTGAAGCTTTCTTT
>TRBJ1-3|NA|TRBV7-9|NA
CASSLAAGGSGNTIYF
TGTGCCAGCAGCTTAGCGGCGGGTGGTTCTGGAAACACCATATATTTT
>TRBJ1-2|NA|TRBV4-3|NA
CASSQVSGTSFYGYTF
TGCGCCAGCAGCCAAGTCTCCGGGACTTCCTTCTATGGCTACACCTTC
>TRBJ2-3|TRBD2|TRBV5-4|NA
CASSPVAGLVTDTQYF
TGTGCCAGCAGCCCGGTGGCGGGACTAGTCACAGATACGCAGTATTTT
>TRBJ1-1|TRBD1|TRBV9|NA
CASSVGTGVALMNTEAFF
TGTGCCAGCAGCGTCGGGACAGGGGTTGCGCTTATGAACACTGAAGCTTTCTTT
>TRBJ2-1|NA|TRBV7-9|NA
CASSWTAYNEQFF
TGTGCCAGCAGTTGGACAGCATACAATGAGCAGTTCTTC
>TRBJ2-7|NA|TRBV27|NA
CASSFGTAYEQYF
TGTGCCAGCAGTTTTGGCACAGCCTACGAGCAGTACTTC
>TRBJ2-3|NA|TRBV7-8|few
CASSQYTDTQYF
TGTGCCAGCAGCCAATACACAGATACGCAGTATTTT
>TRBJ2-1|TRBD2|TRBV15|NA
CATSRAGYGRGASQFF
TGTGCCACCAGCAGAGCCGGGTATGGGCGGGGGGCTTCGCAGTTCTTC
>TRBJ1-3|TRBD1|TRBV18|NA
CASSPGDSGNTIYF
TGTGCCAGCTCACCAGGGGACAGTGGAAACACCATATATTTT
>TRBJ2-3|TRBD2|TRBV7-6|NA
CASTRNQGWLAGSTDTQYF
TGTGCCAGCACCCGTAATCAGGGCTGGCTAGCGGGGTCCACAGATACGCAGTATTTT
>TRBJ1-6|NA|TRBV5-4|NA
CASSLDISSYNSPLHF
TGTGCCAGCAGCTTGGATATTAGCTCCTATAATTCACCCCTCCACTTT
>TRBJ2-1|TRBD2|TRBV10-3|NA
CAINSGGTYNEQFF
TGTGCCATCAACAGCGGGGGGACCTACAATGAGCAGTTCTTC
>TRBJ2-2|NA|TRBV6-5|once
CASSYEDWTGELFF
TGTGCCAGCAGTTACGAGGATTGGACCGGGGAGCTGTTTTTT
>TRBJ2-3|NA|TRBV11-2|NA
CASSYHTDTQYF
TGTGCCAGCAGCTATCACACAGATACGCAGTATTTT
>TRBJ2-5|TRBD1|TRBV24-1|NA
CATSDLTGTGGETQYF
TGTGCCACCAGTGATTTAACCGGGACAGGGGGAGAGACCCAGTACTTC
>TRBJ1-4|TRBD1|TRBV4-3|NA
CASSRITGVFTSTNEKLFF
TGCGCCAGCAGCCGAATTACAGGGGTTTTTACATCAACTAATGAAAAACTGTTTTTT
>TRBJ2-5|NA|TRBV9|NA
CASSVGTEETQYF
TGTGCCAGCAGCGTAGGGACAGAAGAGACCCAGTACTTC
>TRBJ2-5|NA|TRBV5-6|NA
CASSSGDNTGQETQYF
TGTGCCAGCAGTTCCGGGGACAACACCGGACAAGAGACCCAGTACTTC
>TRBJ2-1|TRBD1|TRBV5-8|NA
CASTFPGTGTDNEQFF
TGTGCCAGCACCTTCCCCGGGACAGGGACGGACAATGAGCAGTTCTTC
>TRBJ1-6|TRBD1|TRBV5-6|NA
CASSFRLQGNNSPLHF
TGTGCCAGCAGCTTCCGTTTACAGGGGAATAATTCACCCCTCCACTTT
>TRBJ1-3|NA|TRBV6-5|NA
CASSYSGAGAGNTIYF
TGTGCCAGCAGTTACTCGGGGGCAGGGGCTGGCAACACCATATATTTT
>TRBJ2-4|TRBD1|TRBV6-2/TRBV6-3|NA
CASSYYPGQRLAKNIQYF
TGTGCCAGCAGTTACTATCCGGGACAGCGATTAGCCAAAAACATTCAGTACTTC
>TRBJ1-2|NA|TRBV5-1|NA
CASSLGTTTNYGYTF
TGCGCCAGCAGCTTGGGGACAACTACTAACTATGGCTACACCTTC
>TRBJ1-1|NA|TRBV5-1|NA
CAISPRGQNTEAFF
TGCGCCATCTCACCTAGGGGACAGAACACTGAAGCTTTCTTT
>TRBJ2-2|NA|TRBV9|NA
CASSAAGPDTGELFF
TGTGCCAGCAGTGCGGCAGGGCCCGACACCGGGGAGCTGTTTTTT
>TRBJ2-2|NA|TRBV7-3|NA
CASSLKVGKTNTGELFF
TGTGCCAGCAGCTTAAAAGTCGGGAAAACGAACACCGGGGAGCTGTTTTTT
>TRBJ1-6|TRBD1|TRBV9|once
CASSDWTGGSLFFGQGSPLHF
TGTGCCAGCAGCGATTGGACAGGGGGTTCTTTGTTTTTTGGACAGGGTTCACCCCTCCACTTT
>TRBJ1-2|NA|TRBV29-1|NA
CSVERRENYGYTF
TGCAGCGTTGAAAGGAGGGAGAACTATGGCTACACCTTC
>TRBJ2-5|TRBD1|TRBV18|NA
CASSRQGVETQYF
TGTGCCAGCTCACGACAGGGTGTTGAGACCCAGTACTTC
>TRBJ2-4|NA|TRBV6-1|NA
CASSEALRNIQYF
TGTGCCAGCAGTGAAGCGCTTCGGAACATTCAGTACTTC
>TRBJ2-3|TRBD1|TRBV11-2|NA
CASSIGTGGAGTDTQYF
TGTGCCAGCAGCATCGGAACAGGGGGCGCGGGCACAGATACGCAGTATTTT
>TRBJ2-1|TRBD1|TRBV5-8|NA
CASSLAKGAYHPVF
TGTGCCAGCAGCTTGGCCAAGGGGGCCTATCACCCGGTCTTC
>TRBJ2-2|NA|TRBV11-3|NA
CASSLGRSSGELFF
TGTGCCAGCAGCTTAGGTCGGTCTTCCGGGGAGCTGTTTTTT
>TRBJ2-1|NA|TRBV4-3|NA
CASSPLEGPYNEQFF
TGCGCCAGCAGCCCCCTGGAGGGCCCCTACAATGAGCAGTTCTTC
>TRBJ1-5|NA|TRBV12-3/TRBV12-4|few
CASMLGRDQPQHF
TGTGCCAGCATGTTGGGTCGGGATCAGCCCCAGCATTTT
>TRBJ1-1|TRBD1|TRBV6-1|NA
CASSGRPGTGEGTEAFF
TGTGCCAGCAGTGGGCGTCCCGGGACAGGGGAGGGGACTGAAGCTTTCTTT
>TRBJ1-5|NA|TRBV6-1|few
CASSEGQGFVNQPQHF
TGTGCCAGCAGTGAAGGTCAGGGTTTTGTTAATCAGCCCCAGCATTTT
>TRBJ1-4|NA|TRBV12-2|NA
CASRLLGTGTTEKLFF
TGTGCAAGTCGCTTACTCGGAACCGGGACAACTGAAAAACTGTTTTTT
>TRBJ2-5|NA|TRBV9|once
CASSRQEVSQETQYF
TGTGCCAGCTCCCGGCAGGAGGTGTCCCAAGAGACCCAGTACTTC
>TRBJ2-1|NA|TRBV18|NA
CASSPPRFQGSYNEQFF
TGTGCCAGCTCACCACCGAGGTTTCAGGGTTCCTACAATGAGCAGTTCTTC
>TRBJ2-5|NA|TRBV9|NA
CASSPRDKYTGETQYF
TGTGCCAGCAGCCCCAGGGACAAATACACGGGGGAGACCCAGTACTTC
>TRBJ1-1|NA|TRBV6-5|NA
CASSSYRPLGAFF
TGTGCCAGCAGTTCATACAGGCCCCTGGGGGCTTTCTTT
>TRBJ1-1|NA|TRBV27|NA
CASSLTWGGTEAFF
TGTGCCAGCAGCCTAACATGGGGGGGGACTGAAGCTTTCTTT
>TRBJ1-1|TRBD1|TRBV7-3|NA
CASSLANTGGGTEAFF
TGTGCCAGCAGCTTAGCTAACACAGGGGGCGGCACTGAAGCTTTCTTT
>TRBJ1-2|NA|TRBV27|NA
CASRPSLRQAEESYGYTF
TGTGCCAGCAGACCAAGCCTGAGACAGGCCGAGGAGAGCTATGGCTACACCTTC
>TRBJ2-1|TRBD2|TRBV5-1|NA
CASSLGTSGGDGEQFF
TGCGCCAGCAGCTTAGGGACTAGCGGGGGTGATGGTGAGCAGTTCTTC
>TRBJ1-1|TRBD1|TRBV2|NA
CASRLNRGTEAFF
TGTGCCAGCAGACTAAACAGGGGCACTGAAGCTTTCTTT
>TRBJ2-7|NA|TRBV11-1|NA
CASSLAPTGGAREEQYF
TGTGCCAGCAGCTTAGCCCCAACTGGGGGGGCCCGGGAAGAGCAGTACTTC
>TRBJ2-5|NA|TRBV5-4|NA
CASSLLTEKETQYF
TGTGCCAGCAGCTTGTTGACAGAGAAAGAGACCCAGTACTTC
>TRBJ2-1|NA|TRBV30|NA
CAWSVQKSAEFF
TGTGCCTGGAGTGTACAAAAAAGCGCGGAGTTCTTC
>TRBJ2-3|NA|TRBV13|NA
CASSLWTRDTQYF
TGTGCCAGCAGCTTATGGACTCGAGATACGCAGTATTTT
>TRBJ1-2|TRBD1|TRBV11-2|NA
CASSLVTRGKYGYTF
TGTGCCAGCAGCTTAGTGACCAGGGGGAAGTATGGCTACACCTTC
>TRBJ1-5|TRBD1|TRBV6-2/TRBV6-3|NA
CASSQRTGTGVFGNQPQHF
TGTGCCAGCAGTCAGCGCACCGGGACAGGGGTTTTTGGCAATCAGCCCCAGCATTTT
>TRBJ2-2|TRBD1|TRBV7-9|NA
CASSVGTALTGELFF
TGTGCCAGCAGCGTAGGGACAGCACTCACCGGGGAGCTGTTTTTT
>TRBJ1-2|NA|TRBV3-1/TRBV3-2|NA
CASSRTGTGYTF
TGTGCCAGCAGCCGTACCGGGACAGGCTACACCTTC
>TRBJ1-5|TRBD1|TRBV5-8|NA
CASSHYRDRGHDNQPQHF
TGTGCCAGCAGCCACTACCGGGACAGGGGGCATGACAATCAGCCCCAGCATTTT
>TRBJ1-6|NA|TRBV4-1|NA
CASSLSGTATGIAYNSPLHF
TGCGCCAGCAGCCTTTCCGGGACCGCTACAGGGATCGCCTATAATTCACCCCTCCACTTT